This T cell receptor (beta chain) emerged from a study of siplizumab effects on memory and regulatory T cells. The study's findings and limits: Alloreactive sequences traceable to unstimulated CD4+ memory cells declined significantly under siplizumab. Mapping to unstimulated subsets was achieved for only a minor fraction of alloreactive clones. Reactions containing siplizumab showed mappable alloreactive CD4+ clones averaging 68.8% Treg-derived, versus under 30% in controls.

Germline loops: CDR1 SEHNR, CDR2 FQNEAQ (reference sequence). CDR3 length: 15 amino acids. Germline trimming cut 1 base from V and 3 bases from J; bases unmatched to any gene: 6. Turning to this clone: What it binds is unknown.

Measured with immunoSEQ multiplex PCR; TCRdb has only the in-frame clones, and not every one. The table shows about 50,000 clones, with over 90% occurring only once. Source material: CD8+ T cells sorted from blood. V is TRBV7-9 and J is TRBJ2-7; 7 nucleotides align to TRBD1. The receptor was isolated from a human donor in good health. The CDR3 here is CASSLGQGVGYEQYF. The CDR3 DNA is TGTGCCAGCAGCTTAGGACAGGGAGTCGGCTACGAGCAGTACTTC.